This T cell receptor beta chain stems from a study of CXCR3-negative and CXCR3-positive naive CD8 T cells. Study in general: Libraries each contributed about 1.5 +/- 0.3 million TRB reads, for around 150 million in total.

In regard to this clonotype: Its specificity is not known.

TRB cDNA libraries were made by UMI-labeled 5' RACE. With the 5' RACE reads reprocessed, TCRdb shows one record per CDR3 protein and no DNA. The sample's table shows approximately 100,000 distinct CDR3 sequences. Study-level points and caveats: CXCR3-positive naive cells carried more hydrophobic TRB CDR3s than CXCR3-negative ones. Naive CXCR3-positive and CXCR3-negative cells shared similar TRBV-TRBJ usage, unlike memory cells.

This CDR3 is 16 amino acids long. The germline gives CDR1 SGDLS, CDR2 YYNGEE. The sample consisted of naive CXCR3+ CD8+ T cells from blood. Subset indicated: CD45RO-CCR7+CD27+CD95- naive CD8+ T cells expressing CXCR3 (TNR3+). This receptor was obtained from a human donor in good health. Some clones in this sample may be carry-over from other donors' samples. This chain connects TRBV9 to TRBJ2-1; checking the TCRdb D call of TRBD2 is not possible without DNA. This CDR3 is CASSVETGVRYNEQFF. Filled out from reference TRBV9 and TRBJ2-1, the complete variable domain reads DSGVTQTPKHLITATGQRVTLRCSPRSGDLSVYWYQQSLDQGLQFLIQYYNGEERAKGNILERFSAQQFPDLHSELNLSSLELGDSALYFCASSVETGVRYNEQFFGPGTRLTVL.